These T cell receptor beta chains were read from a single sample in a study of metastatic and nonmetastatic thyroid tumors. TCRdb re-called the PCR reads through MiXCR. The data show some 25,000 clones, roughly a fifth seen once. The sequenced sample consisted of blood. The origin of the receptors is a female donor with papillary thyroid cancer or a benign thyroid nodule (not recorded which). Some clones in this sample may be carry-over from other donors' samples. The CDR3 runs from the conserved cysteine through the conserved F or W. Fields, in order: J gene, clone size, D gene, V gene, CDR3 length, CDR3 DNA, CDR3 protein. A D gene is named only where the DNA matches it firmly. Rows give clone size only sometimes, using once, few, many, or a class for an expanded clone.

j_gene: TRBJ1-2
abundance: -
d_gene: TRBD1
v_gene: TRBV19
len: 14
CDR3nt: TGTGCCAGTACATCGACAGGGGCTAACTATGGATACACCTTC
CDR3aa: CASTSTGANYGYTF

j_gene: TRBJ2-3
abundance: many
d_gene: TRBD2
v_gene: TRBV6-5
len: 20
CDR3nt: TGTGCCAGCAGTTACTCCACTTTCTCGACGATAGCGGGGGGTGCGCCTACGCAGTATTTT
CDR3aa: CASSYSTFSTIAGGAPTQYF

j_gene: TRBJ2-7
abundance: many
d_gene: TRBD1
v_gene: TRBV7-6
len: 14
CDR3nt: TGTGCCAGCAGCTTAGCCGGACAGGGAGGCGAGCAGTACTTC
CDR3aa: CASSLAGQGGEQYF

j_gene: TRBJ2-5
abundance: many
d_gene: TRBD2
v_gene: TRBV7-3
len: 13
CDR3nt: TGTGCCAGCAGCCCGCAGGGAGGGGAGACCCAGTACTTC
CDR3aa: CASSPQGGETQYF

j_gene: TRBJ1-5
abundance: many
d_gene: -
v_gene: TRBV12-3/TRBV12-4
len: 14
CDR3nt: TGTGCCAGCACCTTGGCAGGACTCGATCAGCCCCAGCATTTT
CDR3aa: CASTLAGLDQPQHF

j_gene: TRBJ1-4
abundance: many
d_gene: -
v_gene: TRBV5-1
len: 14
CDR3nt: TGCGCCAGCAGCTCCCTCGGGCCAGAGGAAAAACTGTTTTTT
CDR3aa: CASSSLGPEEKLFF

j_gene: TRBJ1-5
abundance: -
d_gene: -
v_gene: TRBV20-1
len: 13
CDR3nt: TGCAGTGCCGGACAACATACCTATCAGCCCCAGCATTTT
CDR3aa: CSAGQHTYQPQHF

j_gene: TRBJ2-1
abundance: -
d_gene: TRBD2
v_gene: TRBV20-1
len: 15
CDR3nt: TGCAGTGCTAACAAGGGAGGCGGGAGAAGCAATGAGCAGTTCTTC
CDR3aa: CSANKGGGRSNEQFF

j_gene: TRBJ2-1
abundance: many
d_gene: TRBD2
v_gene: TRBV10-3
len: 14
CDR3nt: TGTGCCATCGAGACTAGCGGGAGGGGTGATGAGCAGTTCTTC
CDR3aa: CAIETSGRGDEQFF

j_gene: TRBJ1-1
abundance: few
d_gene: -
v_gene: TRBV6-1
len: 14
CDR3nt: TGTGCCAGCAGTGAAGCGCTCGATAACACTGAAGCTTTCTTT
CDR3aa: CASSEALDNTEAFF

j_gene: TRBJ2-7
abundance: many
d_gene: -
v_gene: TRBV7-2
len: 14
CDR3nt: TGTGCCAGCAGCCCCGACTCTACCGGCTACGAGCAGTACTTC
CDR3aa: CASSPDSTGYEQYF

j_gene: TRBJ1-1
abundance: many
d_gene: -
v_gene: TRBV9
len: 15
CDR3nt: TGTGCCAGCAGCGTAATGCTGGGGGTGAACACTGAAGCTTTCTTT
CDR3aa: CASSVMLGVNTEAFF

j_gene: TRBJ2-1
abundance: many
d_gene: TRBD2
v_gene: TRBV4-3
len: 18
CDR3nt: TGCGCCAGCAGCCAACCTCCCAGCGGGGGGGCCATTTACAATGAGCAGTTCTTC
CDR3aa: CASSQPPSGGAIYNEQFF

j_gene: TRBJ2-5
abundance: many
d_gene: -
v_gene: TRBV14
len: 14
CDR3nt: TGTGCCAGCAGCCTGGGCCCCCTGCGGGAGACCCAGTACTTC
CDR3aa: CASSLGPLRETQYF

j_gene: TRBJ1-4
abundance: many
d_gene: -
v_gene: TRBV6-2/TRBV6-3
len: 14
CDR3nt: TGTGCCAGCAGCGAGGACACCAGTAGTGAAAAACTGTTTTTT
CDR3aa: CASSEDTSSEKLFF

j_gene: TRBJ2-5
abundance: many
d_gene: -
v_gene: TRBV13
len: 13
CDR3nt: TGTGCCAGCAGCCGACAGAAAAGGGAGACCCAGTACTTC
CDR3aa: CASSRQKRETQYF

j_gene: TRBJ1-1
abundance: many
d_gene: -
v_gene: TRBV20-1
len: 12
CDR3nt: TGCAGTGCTACCCGGGGCAACACTGAAGCTTTCTTT
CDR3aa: CSATRGNTEAFF

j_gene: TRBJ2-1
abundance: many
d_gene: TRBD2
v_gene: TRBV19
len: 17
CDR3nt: TGTGCCAGTAGTATTAGGTTAGCGGGGGGGCCGGCCCATGAGCAGTTCTTC
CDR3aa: CASSIRLAGGPAHEQFF

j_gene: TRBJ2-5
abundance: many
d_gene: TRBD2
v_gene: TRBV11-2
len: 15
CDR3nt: TGTGCCAGCAGCCTAAGCGGGAGTCTTTCAGAGACCCAGTACTTC
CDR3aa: CASSLSGSLSETQYF

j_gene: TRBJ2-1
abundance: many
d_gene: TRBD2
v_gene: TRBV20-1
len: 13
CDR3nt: TGCAGTGCCGCCCGTAGCGGGAGAAATGAGCAGTTCTTC
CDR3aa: CSAARSGRNEQFF

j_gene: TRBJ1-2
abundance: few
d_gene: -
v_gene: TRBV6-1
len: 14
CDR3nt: TGTGCCAGCAGTCCTAGGACACCCCAGCATGGCTACACCTTC
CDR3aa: CASSPRTPQHGYTF

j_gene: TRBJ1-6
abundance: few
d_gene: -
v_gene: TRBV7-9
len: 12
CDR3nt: TGTGCCAGCAGCTTATCCGGGCGGCCCCTCCACTTT
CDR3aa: CASSLSGRPLHF

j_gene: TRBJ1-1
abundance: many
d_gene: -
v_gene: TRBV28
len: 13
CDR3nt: TGTGCCAGCAGTTTGACCGTGAACACTGAAGCTTTCTTT
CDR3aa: CASSLTVNTEAFF

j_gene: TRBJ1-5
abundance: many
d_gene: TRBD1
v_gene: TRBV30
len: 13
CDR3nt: TGTGCCTGGACAGGGGGCTCGGATCAGCCCCAGCATTTT
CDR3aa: CAWTGGSDQPQHF

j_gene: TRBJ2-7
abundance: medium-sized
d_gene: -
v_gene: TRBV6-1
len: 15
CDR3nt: TGTGCCAGCAGTGAGGATAGCGGTAGCTCCTACGAGCAGTACTTC
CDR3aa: CASSEDSGSSYEQYF

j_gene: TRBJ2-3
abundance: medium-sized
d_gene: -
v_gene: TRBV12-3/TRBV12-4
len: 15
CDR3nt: TGTGCCAGCAGTTTTGGGCAGGGTGGGACAGATACGCAGTATTTT
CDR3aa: CASSFGQGGTDTQYF

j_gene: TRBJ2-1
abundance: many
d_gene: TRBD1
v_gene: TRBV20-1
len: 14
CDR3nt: TGCAGTGCTCGGGACAGGGGGCTAAGGAATGAGCAGTTCTTC
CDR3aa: CSARDRGLRNEQFF

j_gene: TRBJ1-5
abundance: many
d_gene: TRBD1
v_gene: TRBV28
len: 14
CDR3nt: TGTGCCAGCAGTACGAGACAGGGAGGTCAGCCCCAGCATTTT
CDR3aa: CASSTRQGGQPQHF

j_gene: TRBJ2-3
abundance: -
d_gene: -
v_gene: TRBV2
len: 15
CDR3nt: TGTGCCAGCAGACGACGAAAGGCGAGCACAGATACGAAGTATTTT
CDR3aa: CASRRRKASTDTKYF

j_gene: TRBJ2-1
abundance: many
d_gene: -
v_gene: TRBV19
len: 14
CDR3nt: TGTGCCAGTAGTATAATATACGGGGATTATGAGCAGTTCTTC
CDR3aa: CASSIIYGDYEQFF

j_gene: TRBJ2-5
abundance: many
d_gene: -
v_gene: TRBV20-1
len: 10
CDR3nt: TGCAGTGCTGAACAAGAGACCCAGTACTTC
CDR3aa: CSAEQETQYF

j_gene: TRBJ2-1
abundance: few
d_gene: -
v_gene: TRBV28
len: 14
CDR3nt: TGTGCCAGCAGTTTGGGCTGCGGGATAAATGAGCAGTTCTTC
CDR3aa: CASSLGCGINEQFF

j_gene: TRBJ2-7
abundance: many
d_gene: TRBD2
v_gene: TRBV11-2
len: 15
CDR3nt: TGTGCCAGCAGCCAGCCGGGACTAGGGTCCTACGAGCAGTACTTC
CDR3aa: CASSQPGLGSYEQYF